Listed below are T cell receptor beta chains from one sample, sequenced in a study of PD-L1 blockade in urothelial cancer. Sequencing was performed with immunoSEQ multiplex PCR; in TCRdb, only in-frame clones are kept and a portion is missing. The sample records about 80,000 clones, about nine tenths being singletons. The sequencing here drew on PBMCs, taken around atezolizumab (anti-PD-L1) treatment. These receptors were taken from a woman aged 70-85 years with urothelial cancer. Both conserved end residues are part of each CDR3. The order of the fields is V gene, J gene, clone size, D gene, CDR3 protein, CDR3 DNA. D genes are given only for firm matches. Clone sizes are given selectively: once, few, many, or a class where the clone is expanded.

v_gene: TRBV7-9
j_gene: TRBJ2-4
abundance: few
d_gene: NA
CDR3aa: CASTDRLNIQYF
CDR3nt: TGTGCCAGCACCGACAGGCTAAACATTCAGTACTTC

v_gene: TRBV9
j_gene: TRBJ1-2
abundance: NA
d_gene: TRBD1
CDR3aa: CASSVVGQGMGYTF
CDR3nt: TGTGCCAGCAGCGTAGTGGGACAGGGGATGGGCTACACCTTC

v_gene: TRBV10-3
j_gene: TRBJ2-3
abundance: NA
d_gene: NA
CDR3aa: CAISESSVGARTDTQYF
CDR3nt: TGTGCCATCAGTGAGTCGAGTGTTGGGGCCCGCACAGATACGCAGTATTTT

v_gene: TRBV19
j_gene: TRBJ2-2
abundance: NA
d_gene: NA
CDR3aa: CASSWGHYTGELFF
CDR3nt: TGTGCCAGTAGTTGGGGACACTACACCGGGGAGCTGTTTTTT

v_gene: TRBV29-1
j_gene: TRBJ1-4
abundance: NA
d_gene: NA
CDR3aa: CSVERVANEKLFF
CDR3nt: TGCAGCGTTGAACGGGTGGCTAATGAAAAACTGTTTTTT

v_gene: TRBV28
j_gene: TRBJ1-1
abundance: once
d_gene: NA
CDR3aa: CASSFPIQVMNTEAFF
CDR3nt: TGTGCCAGCAGTTTCCCTATCCAGGTGATGAACACTGAAGCTTTCTTT

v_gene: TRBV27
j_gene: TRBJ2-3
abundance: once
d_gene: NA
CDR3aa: CASSPPRVTDTQYF
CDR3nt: TGTGCCAGCAGTCCCCCGAGGGTCACAGATACGCAGTATTTT

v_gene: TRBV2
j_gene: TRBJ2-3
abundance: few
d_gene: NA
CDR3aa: CASSARDTTDTQYF
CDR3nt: TGTGCCAGCAGTGCTCGAGACACCACAGATACGCAGTATTTT

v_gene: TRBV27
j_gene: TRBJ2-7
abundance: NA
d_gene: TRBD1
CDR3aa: CASSLSGGVYEQYF
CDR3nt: TGTGCCAGCAGTTTATCAGGGGGCGTCTACGAGCAGTACTTC

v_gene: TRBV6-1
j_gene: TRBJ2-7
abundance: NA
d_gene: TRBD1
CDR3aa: CASSVQGPTYEQYF
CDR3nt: TGTGCCAGCAGTGTACAGGGGCCCACCTACGAGCAGTACTTC

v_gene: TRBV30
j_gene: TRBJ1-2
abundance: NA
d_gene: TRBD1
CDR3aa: CAWSLGTGFLGYTF
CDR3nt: TGTGCCTGGAGCTTGGGGACAGGGTTTCTTGGCTACACCTTC

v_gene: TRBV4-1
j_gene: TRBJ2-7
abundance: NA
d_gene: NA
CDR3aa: CASSQVGGEDEQYF
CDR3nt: TGCGCCAGCAGCCAAGTTGGAGGGGAGGACGAGCAGTACTTC

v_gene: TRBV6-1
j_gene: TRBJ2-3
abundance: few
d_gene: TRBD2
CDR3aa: CASSEGRGARDTQYF
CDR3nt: TGTGCCAGCAGTGAAGGGCGGGGGGCCAGAGATACGCAGTATTTT

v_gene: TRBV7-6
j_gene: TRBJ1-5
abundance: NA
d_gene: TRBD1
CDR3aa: CASSLGTGTNQPQHF
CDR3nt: TGTGCCAGCAGCTTAGGGACAGGGACGAATCAGCCCCAGCATTTT

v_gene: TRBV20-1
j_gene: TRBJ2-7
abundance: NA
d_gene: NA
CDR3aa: CSARGSYEQYF
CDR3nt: TGCAGTGCTCGGGGATCCTACGAGCAGTACTTC

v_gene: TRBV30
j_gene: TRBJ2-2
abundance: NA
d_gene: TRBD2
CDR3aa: CARLSLAGARGTGELFF
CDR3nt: TGTGCCCGGCTTTCCCTAGCGGGGGCCCGGGGCACCGGGGAGCTGTTTTTT

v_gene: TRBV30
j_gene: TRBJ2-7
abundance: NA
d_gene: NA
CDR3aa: CAWRGRRGYEQYF
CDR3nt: TGTGCCTGGAGGGGCAGAAGGGGGTACGAGCAGTACTTC

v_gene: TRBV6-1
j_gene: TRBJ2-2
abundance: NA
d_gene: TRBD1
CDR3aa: CASSVTGAAGELFF
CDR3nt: TGTGCCAGCAGTGTCACAGGGGCGGCGGGGGAGCTGTTTTTT

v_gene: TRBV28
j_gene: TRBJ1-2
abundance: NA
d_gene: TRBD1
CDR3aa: CASSVGTDVYGYTF
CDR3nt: TGTGCCAGCAGTGTCGGGACAGATGTCTATGGCTACACCTTC

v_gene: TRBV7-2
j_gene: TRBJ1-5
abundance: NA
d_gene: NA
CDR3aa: CASSLGQGENQPQHF
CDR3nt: TGTGCCAGCAGCTTAGGGCAGGGTGAAAATCAGCCCCAGCATTTT

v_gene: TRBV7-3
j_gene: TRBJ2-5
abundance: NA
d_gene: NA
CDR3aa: CASSLSGTQETQYF
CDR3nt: TGTGCCAGCAGCTTAAGCGGGACTCAAGAGACCCAGTACTTC

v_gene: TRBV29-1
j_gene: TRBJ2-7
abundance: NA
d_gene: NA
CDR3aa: CSVGSGGTDLGEQYF
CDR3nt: TGCAGCGTTGGCTCTGGGGGGACAGACCTCGGAGAGCAGTACTTC

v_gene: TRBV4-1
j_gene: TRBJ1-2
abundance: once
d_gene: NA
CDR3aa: CASSQDRGGWGRGYTF
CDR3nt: TGCGCCAGCAGCCAAGATAGGGGAGGGTGGGGGCGTGGCTACACCTTC

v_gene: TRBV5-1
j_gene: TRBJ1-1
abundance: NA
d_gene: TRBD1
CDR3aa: CASSLATGLNTEAFF
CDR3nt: TGCGCCAGCAGCTTAGCGACAGGGTTGAACACTGAAGCTTTCTTT

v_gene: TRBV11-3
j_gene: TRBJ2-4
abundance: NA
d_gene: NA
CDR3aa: CASSLGHKNIQYF
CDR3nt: TGTGCCAGCAGCTTGGGACACAAAAACATTCAGTACTTC

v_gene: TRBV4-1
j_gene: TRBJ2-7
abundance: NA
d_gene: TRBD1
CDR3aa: CASSLQDRVPVEQYF
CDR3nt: TGCGCCAGCAGCCTCCAGGACAGGGTGCCGGTCGAGCAGTACTTC

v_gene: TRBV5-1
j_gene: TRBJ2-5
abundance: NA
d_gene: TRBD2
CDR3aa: CASSLSGGLGETQYF
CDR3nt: TGCGCCAGCAGCTTGAGCGGGGGGCTAGGGGAGACCCAGTACTTC

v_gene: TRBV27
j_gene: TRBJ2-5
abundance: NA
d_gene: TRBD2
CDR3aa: CASRGLNLGLAWGETQYF
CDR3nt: TGTGCCAGCAGAGGACTTAACCTGGGACTAGCGTGGGGAGAGACCCAGTACTTC

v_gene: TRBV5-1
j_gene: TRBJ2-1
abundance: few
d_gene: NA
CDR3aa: CASSPPERQALNEQFF
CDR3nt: TGCGCCAGCAGCCCGCCCGAGAGACAGGCCTTGAATGAGCAGTTCTTC

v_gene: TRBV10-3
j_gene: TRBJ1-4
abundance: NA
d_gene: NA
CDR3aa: CAISENVGRQTNEKLFF
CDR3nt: TGTGCCATCAGTGAAAATGTTGGCAGACAAACTAATGAAAAACTGTTTTTT

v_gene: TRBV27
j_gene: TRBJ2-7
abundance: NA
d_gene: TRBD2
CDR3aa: CASSLFSGRGNYYEQYF
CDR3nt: TGTGCCAGCAGTTTGTTTAGCGGGAGAGGGAATTACTACGAGCAGTACTTC

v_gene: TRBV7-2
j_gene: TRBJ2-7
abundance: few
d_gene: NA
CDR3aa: CASSLVGAPGYEQYF
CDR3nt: TGTGCCAGCAGCTTAGTGGGCGCGCCTGGCTACGAGCAGTACTTC

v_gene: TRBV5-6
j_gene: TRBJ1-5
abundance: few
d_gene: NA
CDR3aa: CASSAGWGSNQPQHF
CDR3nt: TGTGCCAGCAGCGCAGGGTGGGGCAGCAATCAGCCCCAGCATTTT

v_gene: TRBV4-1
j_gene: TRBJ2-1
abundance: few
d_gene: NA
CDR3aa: CASSQGPWSEQFF
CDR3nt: TGCGCCAGCAGCCAAGGGCCATGGAGTGAGCAGTTCTTC

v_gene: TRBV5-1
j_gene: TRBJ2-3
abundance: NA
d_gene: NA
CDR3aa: CASSLSVRDGDTQYF
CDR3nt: TGCGCCAGCAGCTTGTCTGTACGGGATGGGGATACGCAGTATTTT

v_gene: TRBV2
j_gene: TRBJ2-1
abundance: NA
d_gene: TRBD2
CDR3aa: CASSPTSGPYNEQFF
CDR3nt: TGTGCCAGCAGTCCGACTAGCGGACCCTACAATGAGCAGTTCTTC

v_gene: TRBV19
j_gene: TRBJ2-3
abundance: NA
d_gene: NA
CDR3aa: CASSFGMTSGVDTQYF
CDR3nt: TGTGCCAGTAGTTTTGGAATGACTTCAGGGGTAGATACGCAGTATTTT

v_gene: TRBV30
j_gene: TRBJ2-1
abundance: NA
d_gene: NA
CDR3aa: CAWSQGWVENEQFF
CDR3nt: TGTGCCTGGAGTCAGGGGTGGGTGGAGAATGAGCAGTTCTTC

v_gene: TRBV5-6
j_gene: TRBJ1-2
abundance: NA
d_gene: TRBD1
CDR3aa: CASSHDRADGYTF
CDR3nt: TGTGCCAGCAGCCACGACAGGGCGGATGGCTACACCTTC

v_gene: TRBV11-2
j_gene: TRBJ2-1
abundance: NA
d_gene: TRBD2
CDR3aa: CASSLGGGGYNEQFF
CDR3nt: TGTGCCAGCAGCTTAGGTGGCGGGGGCTACAATGAGCAGTTCTTC

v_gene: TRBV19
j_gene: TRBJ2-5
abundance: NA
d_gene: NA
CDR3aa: CASSISPRGETQYF
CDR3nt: TGTGCCAGTAGTATAAGTCCGAGAGGGGAGACCCAGTACTTC

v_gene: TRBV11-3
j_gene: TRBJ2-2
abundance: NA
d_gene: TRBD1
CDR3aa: CASRRGQGAVAGELFF
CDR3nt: TGTGCCAGCAGGAGGGGGCAGGGGGCCGTCGCCGGGGAGCTGTTTTTT

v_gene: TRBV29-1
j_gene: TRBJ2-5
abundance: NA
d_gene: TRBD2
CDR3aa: CSVGEYSGVQETQYF
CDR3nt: TGCAGCGTAGGTGAATATAGCGGGGTGCAAGAGACCCAGTACTTC

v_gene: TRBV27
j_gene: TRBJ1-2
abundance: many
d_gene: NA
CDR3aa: CASSLNWASSGYTF
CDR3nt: TGTGCCAGCAGTTTAAACTGGGCGTCTTCCGGCTACACCTTC

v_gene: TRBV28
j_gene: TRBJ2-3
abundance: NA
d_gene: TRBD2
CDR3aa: CASSSWARLADTDTQYF
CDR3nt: TGTGCCAGCAGTTCCTGGGCCAGGCTAGCGGACACAGATACGCAGTATTTT

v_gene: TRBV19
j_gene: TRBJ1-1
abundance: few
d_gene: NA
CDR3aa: CASSIEMEQSTEAFF
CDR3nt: TGTGCCAGTAGTATAGAGATGGAGCAGTCCACTGAAGCTTTCTTT

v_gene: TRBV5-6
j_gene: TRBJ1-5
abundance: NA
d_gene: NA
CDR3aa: CASSLGQLDQPQHF
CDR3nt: TGTGCCAGCAGCTTGGGGCAGCTAGATCAGCCCCAGCATTTT

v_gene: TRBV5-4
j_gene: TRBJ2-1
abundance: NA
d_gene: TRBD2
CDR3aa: CASRMGLAGRNEQFF
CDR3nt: TGTGCCAGCAGGATGGGACTAGCGGGACGCAATGAGCAGTTCTTC

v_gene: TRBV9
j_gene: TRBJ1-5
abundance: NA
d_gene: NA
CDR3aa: CASSVVGEANQPQHF
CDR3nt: TGTGCCAGCAGCGTAGTGGGGGAGGCCAATCAGCCCCAGCATTTT

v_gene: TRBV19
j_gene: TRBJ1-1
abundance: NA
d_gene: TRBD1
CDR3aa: CASTRRQGPTEAFF
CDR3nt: TGTGCCAGTACCCGAAGACAGGGACCCACTGAAGCTTTCTTT